Sequencing of this T cell receptor (beta chain) was carried out in a study of blood T cell repertoires in COVID-19. CDR3 length: 14 amino acids. The V gene end was trimmed by 4 bases and the J gene end by 6 bases; junction bases not matched to a gene: 6. Germline CDR1 is SGHDN and CDR2 is FVKESK. The data were produced by immunoSEQ multiplex PCR, yet TCRdb's version contains in-frame clones alone and is incomplete. This sample has under 200,000 clones; about 85% occur once, and the top ten carry about 5%. Material for sequencing was peripheral blood. The chain employs TRBV14 and TRBJ2-5, with TRBD1 matching over 9 bases. This receptor was identified in a woman of 80 years or more with acute or convalescent COVID-19. The CDR3 bases are TGTGCCAGCAGCCGCTCCGGACAGGGGCAGACCCAGTACTTC. This sequence encodes CASSRSGQGQTQYF.